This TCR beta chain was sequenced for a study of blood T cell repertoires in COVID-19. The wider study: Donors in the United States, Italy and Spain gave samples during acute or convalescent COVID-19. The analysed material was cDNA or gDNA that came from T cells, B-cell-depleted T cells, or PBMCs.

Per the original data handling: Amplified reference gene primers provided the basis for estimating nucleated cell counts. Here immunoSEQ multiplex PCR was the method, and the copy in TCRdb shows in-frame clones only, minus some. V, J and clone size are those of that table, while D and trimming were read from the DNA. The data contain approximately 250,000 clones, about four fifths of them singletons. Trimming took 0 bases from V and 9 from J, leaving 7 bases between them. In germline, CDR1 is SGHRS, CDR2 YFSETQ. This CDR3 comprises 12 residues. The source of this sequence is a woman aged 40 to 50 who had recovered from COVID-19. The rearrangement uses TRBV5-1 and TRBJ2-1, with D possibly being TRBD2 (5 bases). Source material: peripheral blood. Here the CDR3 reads CASSLVGSEQFF. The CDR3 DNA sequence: TGCGCCAGCAGCTTGGTAGGGAGTGAGCAGTTCTTC.